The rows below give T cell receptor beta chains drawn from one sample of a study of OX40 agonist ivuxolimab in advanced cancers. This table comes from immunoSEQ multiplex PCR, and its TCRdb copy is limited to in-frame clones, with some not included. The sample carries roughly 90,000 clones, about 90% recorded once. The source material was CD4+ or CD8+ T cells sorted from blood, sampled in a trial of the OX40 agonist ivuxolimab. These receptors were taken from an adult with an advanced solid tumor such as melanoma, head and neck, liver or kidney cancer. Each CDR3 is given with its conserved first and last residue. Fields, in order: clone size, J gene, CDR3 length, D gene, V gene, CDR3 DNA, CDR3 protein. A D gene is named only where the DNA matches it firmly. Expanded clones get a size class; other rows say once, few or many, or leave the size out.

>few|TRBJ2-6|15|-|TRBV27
TGTGCCAGCAGGGGACTTCACTCTGGGGCCAACGTCCTGACTTTC
CASRGLHSGANVLTF
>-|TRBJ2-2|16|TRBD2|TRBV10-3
TGTGCCATCAGTGTTTCCGTCGGGAGGGACACCGGGGAGCTGTTTTTT
CAISVSVGRDTGELFF
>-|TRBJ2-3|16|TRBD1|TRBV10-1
TGCGCCAGCAGCGGGACCAGGACAGGGCCGACAGATACGCAGTATTTT
CASSGTRTGPTDTQYF
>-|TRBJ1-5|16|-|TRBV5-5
TGTGCCAGCAGTTCAAGCAGGGCCGAGGGCAATCAGCCCCAGCATTTT
CASSSSRAEGNQPQHF
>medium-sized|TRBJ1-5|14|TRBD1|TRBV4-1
TGCGCCAGCAGCCAATCGGGGACAGATCAGCCCCAGCATTTT
CASSQSGTDQPQHF
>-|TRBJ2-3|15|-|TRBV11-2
TGTGCCAGCAGCTTACTAGCGACAAGCACAGATACGCAGTATTTT
CASSLLATSTDTQYF
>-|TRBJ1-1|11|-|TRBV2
TGTGCCAGCAGCGACTTGTTGGGAGCTTTCTTT
CASSDLLGAFF
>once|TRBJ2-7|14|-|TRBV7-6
TGTGCCAGCAGCTTAGACGGGGGTTCCTACGAGCAGTACTTC
CASSLDGGSYEQYF
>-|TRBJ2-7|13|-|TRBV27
TGTGCCAGCAGGGAGGGACCAGCCTACGAGCAGTACTTC
CASREGPAYEQYF
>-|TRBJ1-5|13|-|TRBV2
TGTGCCAGCAGTGGGGACAGCAATCAGCCCCAGCATTTT
CASSGDSNQPQHF
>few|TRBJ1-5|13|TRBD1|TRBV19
TGTGCCAGTAGGGGGACAGGTAATCAGCCCCAGCATTTT
CASRGTGNQPQHF
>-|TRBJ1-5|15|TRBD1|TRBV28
TGTGCCAGCGGCCTACAGGGGAGGATCGATCAGCCCCAGCATTTT
CASGLQGRIDQPQHF
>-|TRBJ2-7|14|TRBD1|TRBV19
TGTGCCAGTACCTCCGGGACAGGGGCCTACGAGCAGTACTTC
CASTSGTGAYEQYF
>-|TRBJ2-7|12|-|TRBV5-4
TGTGCCAGCACCACGGGGCAGGGAGCGCAGTACTTC
CASTTGQGAQYF
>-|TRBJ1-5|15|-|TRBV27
TGTGCCAGCAGTGACGACGCGGGATTCCGACAGCCCCAGCATTTT
CASSDDAGFRQPQHF
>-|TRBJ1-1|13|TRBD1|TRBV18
TGTGCCACCGTAAAAGACAGGGGATTTGAAGCTTTCTTT
CATVKDRGFEAFF
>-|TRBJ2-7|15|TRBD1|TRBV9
TGTGCCAGCAGCGTAGATACCGGACAGGGGGACGAGCAGTACTTC
CASSVDTGQGDEQYF
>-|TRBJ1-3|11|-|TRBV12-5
TGTGCTAGTGGCTTTGGGGACACCATATATTTT
CASGFGDTIYF
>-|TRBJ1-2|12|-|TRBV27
TGTGCCAGCAGTTTATCGGGGAATGGCTACACCTTC
CASSLSGNGYTF
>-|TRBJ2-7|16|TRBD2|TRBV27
TGTGCCAGCAGCCAAGGACCGGGACTAAACTCCTACGAGCAGTACTTC
CASSQGPGLNSYEQYF